One T cell receptor beta chain is described in this entry. Its specificity is not known. The sample is drawn from a study of cytomegalovirus exposure and HLA in healthy donors. Generated by immunoSEQ multiplex PCR, the TCRdb table keeps only in-frame clones and is missing some. The sample holds a few hundred thousand clones; about 88% are singletons and the top ten take approximately 12%. The V segment lost 5 bases and the J segment 4 bases; nucleotides outside the gene matches: 4. This CDR3 contains 13 residues. The V gene's germline CDR1 is KGHSH and CDR2 LQKENI. Findings and limits, study-wide: A few chains linked to CMV were shown in vitro to be specific for CMV antigens. Listed as cytomegalovirus-associated were about 160 TCR beta chains.

The V call is TRBV18, the J call TRBJ1-2; 7 bases map to TRBD1. The receptor was isolated from a man between 18 and 35 years old in good health and CMV-seropositive. Specimen: PBMCs. CDR3 loop: CASSMDRSYGYTF. In nucleotides, the CDR3 is TGTGCCAGCTCAATGGACAGGTCCTATGGCTACACCTTC.